The next 10 T cell receptor beta chains were all read from a single sample in a study of liver allograft versus peripheral blood T cells. Study as a whole: Recipients' peripheral blood supplied the T cell receptor repertoires against which those in transplanted livers were compared.

MiXCR, applied by TCRdb to the reads, yields one record per CDR3 protein. The sample contains roughly 14,000 distinct CDR3 sequences, roughly 20% of which appear only once. Every receptor here comes from a human patient who had a liver transplant. The graft donor may have contributed some T cells.

The chain has TRBV12-3 or TRBV12-4 and TRBJ2-3; D gene uncertain. CDR3 length: 13 amino acids. V dropped 2 bases and J dropped 5 bases, with 8 bases sitting between them. The CDR3: CASSLNRQDTQYF. As DNA, the CDR3 is TGTGCCAGCAGTTTAAATCGGCAAGATACGCAGTATTTT.

This clonotype is classed as medium-sized. V and J are TRBV19 and TRBJ1-1; 10 bases align to TRBD1. Germline trimming cut 7 bases from V and 5 bases from J; bases unmatched to any gene: 10. Germline CDR1 LNHDA, CDR2 SQIVND (reference sequence). This CDR3 has 15 amino acids. CDR3 loop: CASTTGGEKGTEAFF. In nucleotides, the CDR3 is TGTGCCAGTACGACAGGGGGCGAAAAGGGGACTGAAGCTTTCTTT.

The chain is built from TRBV14 and TRBJ2-6, with D possibly TRBD1 on 6 matching bases. Germline V CDR1 and CDR2: SGHDN, FVKESK. The CDR3 length is 16 residues. Trimming removed 1 base from V and 3 bases from J, with 10 bases in between. The DNA of the CDR3 is TGTGCCAGCAGCCAAGGCAGGGGACGTGGGGCCAACGTCCTGACTTTC. Amino acid sequence: CASSQGRGRGANVLTF.

J is TRBJ1-1 and V is TRBV6-5, with 10 bases fitting TRBD1. The CDR3 runs to 14 residues. V shed 4 bases and J 6 bases; nucleotides not matched to a gene: 5. Germline V lookup: CDR1 MNHEY, CDR2 SVGAGI. CDR3: CASSSQGQGPEAFF. DNA of the CDR3: TGTGCCAGCAGTTCCCAGGGACAGGGGCCTGAAGCTTTCTTT.

About this clonotype: One base away lies a much larger clone, so this may be a sequencing read error. The CDR3 region is CASSHDGPVPGLNTEAFF. CDR3 coding DNA: TGTGCCAGCTCCCACGACGGCCCGGTCCCCGGTTTGAACACTGAAGCTTTCTTT. The V gene is TRBV18, the J gene TRBJ1-1; D is unresolved. There are 18 residues in the CDR3. Germline lookup yields CDR1 KGHSH and CDR2 LQKENI. Between the trimmed V and J ends, which lost 6 bases and 0 bases, there was a span of 23 bases.

This clonotype has a handful of counts. The rearrangement links TRBV20-1 to TRBJ1-2; D ambiguous. The germline V gene encodes CDR1 DFQATT and CDR2 SNEGSKA (reference sequence). The CDR3 is 13 residues long. V dropped 7 bases and J dropped 0 bases, with 12 bases sitting between them. The CDR3 DNA sequence: TGCAGTGGAGTGTGGGGAACTAACTATGGCTACACCTTC. Its translation: CSGVWGTNYGYTF.

The rearrangement links TRBV7-9 to TRBJ1-1, with a possible D match to TRBD1 (6 bases). The CDR3 extends over 13 amino acids. CDR1 SEHNR and CDR2 FQNEAQ come from the germline V gene (reference sequence). Trimming took off 1 base at V and 8 bases at J, with 11 bases between the two ends. The CDR3 here is CASSLGGPQEAFF. CDR3 nucleotides: TGTGCCAGCAGCTTAGGGGGGCCACAGGAAGCTTTCTTT.

In DNA form, the CDR3 reads TGTGCCAGCAGCTTAGTGGGTGCCGGGGAGCTGTTTTTT. It encodes CASSLVGAGELFF. The V call is TRBV11-1, the J call TRBJ2-2; D unresolved. The germline V gene encodes CDR1 SGHAT and CDR2 FQDESV (reference sequence). The CDR3 has 13 residues. V lost 1 base to trimming and J lost 6 bases, with 6 bases between them.

This clonotype was seen only a few times. The rearrangement uses TRBV6-5 and TRBJ1-2; 9 bases align to TRBD1. The CDR3 sequence is 14 residues long. Trimming at V came to 4 bases and at J to 3 bases, leaving 3 bases not matched to a gene. Germline values: CDR1 MNHEY, CDR2 SVGAGI. In nucleotides, the CDR3 is TGTGCCAGCAGTTCCACAGGGGGCGACTATGGCTACACCTTC. It translates to CASSSTGGDYGYTF.

The chain carries TRBV9 and TRBJ2-1; possibly TRBD1 for D (5 bases). V was cut by 0 bases and J by 1 base, with 23 bases left in between. The CDR3 length is 20 residues. Germline loops: CDR1 SGDLS, CDR2 YYNGEE. The CDR3 spells CASSVVPLSYQGRSYNEQFF. CDR3 sequence (DNA): TGTGCCAGCAGCGTAGTCCCCCTCTCCTACCAGGGAAGGTCCTACAATGAGCAGTTCTTC.